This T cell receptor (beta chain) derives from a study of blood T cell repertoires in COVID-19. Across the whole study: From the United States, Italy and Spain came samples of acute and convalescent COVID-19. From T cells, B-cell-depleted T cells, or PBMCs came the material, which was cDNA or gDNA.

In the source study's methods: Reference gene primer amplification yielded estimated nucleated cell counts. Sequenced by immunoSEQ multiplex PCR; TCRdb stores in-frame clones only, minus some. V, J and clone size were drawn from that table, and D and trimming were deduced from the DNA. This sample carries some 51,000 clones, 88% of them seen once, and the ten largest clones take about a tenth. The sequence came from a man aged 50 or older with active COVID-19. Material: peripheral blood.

The CDR3, as DNA: TGTGCCAGCAGTGAAAACAGGGTGATAGGCTACAATGAGCAGTTCTTC. It translates to CASSENRVIGYNEQFF. The V call is TRBV6-1, the J call TRBJ2-1; maybe TRBD1 (6 bases). The V gene lost 2 bases and the J gene lost 3 bases, with 14 bases spanning the gap. The CDR3 contains 16 residues. The germline gives CDR1 MNHNS, CDR2 SASEGT.